The clone carrying this T cell receptor (beta chain) occurred many times. The antigen remains unidentified. These data are taken from a study of identical twins. TCRdb reprocessed the 5' RACE reads with MiXCR, giving one entry per CDR3 protein. The sample shows approximately 690,000 distinct CDR3 sequences, around 6.1% of them seen only once. Only healthy Caucasians were enrolled as donors. Findings and limits, study-wide: Out-of-frame alpha sequences shared by twins showed excess low generation probability. Models underestimated TCR alpha sharing (out-of-frame) in monozygotic twins. Abundant cord blood beta clonotypes carried fewer insertions; memory repertoires showed none.

The CDR3 length is 15 residues. Trimming left V 4 bases short and J 0 bases short, with 12 bases between. Germline V gene data show CDR1 as ENHRY and CDR2 as SYGVKD. The sequencing input was naive T cells sorted from blood. This sequence originates from a man aged 18 to 35 in good health. This chain links TRBV10-3 with TRBJ1-2; D gene uncertain. DNA of the CDR3: TGTGCCATCAGTGGACTGTCGGAATCTAACTATGGCTACACCTTC. Its protein product is CAISGLSESNYGYTF.